The 22 T cell receptor beta chains below were found in one sample sequenced in a study of blood T cell repertoires in COVID-19. Measured with immunoSEQ multiplex PCR; TCRdb has only the in-frame clones, and not every one. The sample consists of 200,000 or so clones, 86% of them appearing once. Sequenced: PBMCs or T cells enriched from blood (not recorded which). These receptor sequences come from a middle-aged woman with acute COVID-19.

This rearrangement joins TRBV19 to TRBJ2-1, with 9 bases fitting TRBD1. From germline, CDR1 is LNHDA and CDR2 SQIVND (reference sequence). V was clipped by 4 bases and J by 4 bases; unmatched bases: 5. This CDR3 spans 15 amino acids. CDR3 in amino acids: CASSNLGQGYNEQFF. CDR3 sequence (DNA): TGTGCCAGTAGTAATTTGGGACAGGGATACAATGAGCAGTTCTTC.

The rearrangement uses TRBV14 and TRBJ2-2; D unclear. Germline V lookup: CDR1 SGHDN, CDR2 FVKESK. The CDR3 runs to 14 residues. Trimming pared 1 base from V and 6 bases from J, leaving 9 bases between. The CDR3 nucleotides read TGTGCCAGCAGCCAAGTTTCTCGGGCCGGGGAGCTGTTTTTT. Translation gives CASSQVSRAGELFF.

The chain is built from TRBV25-1 and TRBJ2-7; 8 bases are shared with TRBD1. The germline CDR1 and CDR2 sequences are MGHDK and SYGVNS. The V segment lost 6 bases and the J segment 4 bases; nucleotides outside the gene matches: 11. The CDR3 contains 15 residues. In DNA form, the CDR3 reads TGTGCCAGCAGGGGGGGCGGGACAGGACAGTACGAGCAGTACTTC. Translation: CASRGGGTGQYEQYF.

The rearrangement joins TRBV4-1 to TRBJ2-7, with 7 bases matching TRBD1. This CDR3 spans 19 amino acids. V gave up 1 base and J gave up 3 bases; unmatched junction bases: 18. Germline assignment: CDR1 MGHRA and CDR2 YSYEKL. CDR3 region: CASSQVVASFRGSFYEQYF. CDR3 bases: TGCGCCAGCAGCCAAGTCGTGGCATCCTTCAGGGGGTCATTCTACGAGCAGTACTTC.

The rearrangement links TRBV5-6 to TRBJ1-2; D gene uncertain. The CDR3 is 11 amino acids. Trimming took 4 bases from V and 6 from J, leaving 7 bases between them. The V gene's germline CDR1 is SGHDT and CDR2 YYEEEE. The CDR3 sequence: CASSQVDGYTF. The CDR3 coding sequence is TGTGCCAGCAGCCAGGTCGATGGCTACACCTTC.

The rearrangement links TRBV11-2 to TRBJ1-3; D call uncertain. V lost 2 bases, J lost 0 bases, and 8 bases lay in between. CDR3 length equals 15 residues. Germline V lookup: CDR1 SGHAT, CDR2 FQNNGV. CDR3 sequence reads: CASSLSGHSGNTIYF. Written as DNA, the CDR3 is TGTGCCAGCAGCTTAAGCGGTCACTCTGGAAACACCATATATTTT.

This chain links TRBV7-9 with TRBJ1-1; 7 bases line up with TRBD1. CDR1 SEHNR and CDR2 FQNEAQ come from the germline V gene (reference sequence). This CDR3 is 14 amino acids long. The junction had 6 bases not matched to a gene; V was cut back by 1 base and J by 7 bases. This CDR3 is CASSLDRTGFEAFF. DNA for the CDR3: TGTGCCAGCAGCTTAGATCGGACAGGTTTTGAAGCTTTCTTT. The full variable domain, with the rest looked up from reference TRBV7-9 and TRBJ1-1, is DTGVSQNPRHKITKRGQNVTFRCDPISEHNRLYWYRQTLGQGPEFLTYFQNEAQLEKSRLLSDRFSAERPKGSFSTLEIQRTEQGDSAMYLCASSLDRTGFEAFFGQGTRLTVV.

The chain couples TRBV11-2 to TRBJ1-2; D is undetermined. The V end lost 2 bases, the J end lost 5 bases, and 18 bases lay between the germline ends. Germline V CDR1 and CDR2: SGHAT, FQNNGV. The CDR3 is 16 residues long. The CDR3 reads CASSLSTLSPRYGYTF. CDR3 bases: TGTGCCAGCAGCTTAAGTACCCTATCACCACGGTATGGCTACACCTTC.

V is TRBV25-1 and J is TRBJ1-2; weak D call: TRBD1 (6 bases). The germline CDR1 and CDR2 sequences are MGHDK and SYGVNS. The V end lost 3 bases, the J end lost 4 bases, and 15 bases lay between the germline ends. This CDR3 region has 15 residues. The CDR3 region has the DNA TGTGCCAGCAGTGACAGGAGGACAGAATCCTATGGCTACACCTTC. It is translated as CASSDRRTESYGYTF.

The chain uses TRBV23-1 and TRBJ1-3; D might be TRBD1 (6 bases). TRBV23-1 is placed among ORFs of uncertain function. The V end was cut by 2 bases, the J end by 5 bases, with 13 bases between. The CDR3 contains 15 residues. For the CDR3, the DNA is TGCGCCAGCAGTCAACTGGGGACACGCAGAAACACCATATATTTT. Its protein product is CASSQLGTRRNTIYF.

The chain uses TRBV25-1 and TRBJ1-6, with D possibly being TRBD1 (5 bases). V lost 3 bases and J 9 bases, leaving 12 bases between the germline ends. This CDR3 contains 14 residues. Germline CDR1 MGHDK, CDR2 SYGVNS. CDR3 loop: CASSDSAGSSPLHF. The CDR3 nucleotides are TGTGCCAGCAGTGATTCGGCAGGGTCTTCACCCCTCCACTTT.

The V gene is TRBV5-1, the J gene TRBJ1-4; D gene uncertain. Trimming pared 4 bases from V and 5 bases from J, leaving 12 bases between. Germline CDR1 reads SGHRS; CDR2 reads YFSETQ. The CDR3 has 14 residues. CDR3 amino acids: CASSLYSTNEKLFF. The CDR3 DNA is TGCGCCAGCAGCCTTTACAGCACGAATGAAAAACTGTTTTTT. The full variable domain, in which reference TRBV5-1 and TRBJ1-4 provide the parts outside the CDR3, is KAGVTQTPRYLIKTRGQQVTLSCSPISGHRSVSWYQQTPGQGLQFLFEYFSETQRNKGNFPGRFSGRQFSNSRSEMNVSTLELGDSALYLCASSLYSTNEKLFFGSGTQLSVL.

The V call is TRBV10-1, the J call TRBJ2-1; 10 bases align to TRBD2. This CDR3 has 18 amino acids. V trimming: 4 bases; J trimming: 3 bases; junction bases outside the gene matches: 12. Per germline, CDR1 WNHNN and CDR2 SYGVQD (reference sequence). The CDR3 loop reads CASSGAERGGLSYNEQFF. In nucleotides, the CDR3 is TGCGCCAGCAGTGGGGCCGAGCGGGGGGGCTTAAGCTACAATGAGCAGTTCTTC.

This chain uses TRBV7-6 with TRBJ1-6; the D gene is possibly TRBD1 (6 bases). V was trimmed by 6 bases and J by 9 bases, leaving 18 bases between them. This CDR3 is built from 15 residues. Per germline, CDR1 SGHVS and CDR2 FNYEAQ. CDR3 DNA: TGTGCCAGCAGAAAGGACAGCCAGATTTTTTCACCCCTCCACTTT. This codes for CASRKDSQIFSPLHF.

The rearrangement links TRBV6-5 to TRBJ1-1; 7 bases match TRBD1. The CDR3 is made up of 15 amino acids. Germline assignment: CDR1 MNHEY and CDR2 SVGAGI. Trimming took 5 bases from V and 0 from J; bases not matched to a gene: 6. DNA of the CDR3: TGTGCCAGCAGTAAGACAGGGTTTGTGAACACTGAAGCTTTCTTT. Its protein is CASSKTGFVNTEAFF.

The rearrangement joins TRBV5-1 to TRBJ2-5; 7 bases line up with TRBD1. The CDR3 spans 15 residues. Per the germline V gene, CDR1 is SGHRS and CDR2 is YFSETQ. The V segment lost 2 bases and the J segment 2 bases; nucleotides outside the gene matches: 6. The CDR3, as DNA: TGCGCCAGCAGCTTCGGACAGGCTTTTCAAGAGACCCAGTACTTC. This translates into CASSFGQAFQETQYF.

This rearrangement joins TRBV6-5 to TRBJ1-5, with a weak D call TRBD1 (6 bases). Trimming left V 7 bases short and J 4 bases short, with 11 bases between. CDR3 size: 13 residues. CDR1 is MNHEY and CDR2 is SVGAGI in the germline V gene. Here the CDR3 reads CASKGGGNQPQHF. Written as DNA, the CDR3 is TGTGCCAGCAAAGGGGGGGGAAATCAGCCCCAGCATTTT.

The chain links TRBV7-2 to TRBJ2-1; 10 positions match TRBD2. Trimming removed 0 bases from V and 5 bases from J; junction bases left unmatched: 13. The CDR3 has 19 amino acids. Germline-derived CDR1 and CDR2 are SGHTA and FQGNSA. The CDR3 reads CASSLAASGGPWSNNEQFF. In DNA, the CDR3 is TGTGCCAGCAGCTTAGCGGCTAGCGGGGGCCCTTGGTCGAACAATGAGCAGTTCTTC.

There are a few counts of this clone. The V and J genes are TRBV3-1 (or the pseudogene TRBV3-2) and TRBJ1-4; possible D gene TRBD1, 5 bases. CDR1 and CDR2 from the germline V gene are LGHDT and YNNKEL (reference sequence). Trimming stripped 3 bases from V and 3 bases from J, with 8 bases between. The CDR3 extends over 14 amino acids. CDR3 sequence (DNA): TGTGCCAGCAGCCACCAAGGGGCTAATGAAAAACTGTTTTTT. As protein: CASSHQGANEKLFF.

The rearrangement links TRBV18 to TRBJ1-5; D not resolved. There are 13 residues in the CDR3. Trimming removed 2 bases from V and 5 bases from J, with 7 bases in between. Germline V gives CDR1 KGHSH, CDR2 LQKENI. This CDR3 reads CASSPGRDQPQHF. In DNA, the CDR3 is TGTGCCAGCTCACCAGGGCGCGATCAGCCCCAGCATTTT. The entire variable domain, with the rest obtained from reference TRBV18 and TRBJ1-5, is as follows: NAGVMQNPRHLVRRRGQEARLRCSPMKGHSHVYWYRQLPEEGLKFMVYLQKENIIDESGMPKERFSAEFPKEGPSILRIQQVVRGDSAAYFCASSPGRDQPQHFGDGTRLSIL.

This sequence joins TRBV5-4 and TRBJ1-2, with 7 bases identical to TRBD1. Germline V gene data show CDR1 as SGHNT and CDR2 as YYREEE (reference sequence). V trimming: 4 bases; J trimming: 2 bases; junction bases outside the gene matches: 2. The CDR3 totals 13 residues. The chain's CDR3 is CASSQTGNYGYTF. As DNA, the CDR3 is TGTGCCAGCAGCCAGACAGGGAACTATGGCTACACCTTC.

The V gene is TRBV7-9, the J gene TRBJ1-1; no definite D call. V shed 2 bases and J shed 6 bases, with 16 bases lying between them. CDR3 length: 15 residues. The germline CDR1 and CDR2 sequences are SEHNR and FQNEAQ (reference sequence). The CDR3 here is CASSLWRGIDPEAFF. Here the CDR3 DNA reads TGTGCCAGCAGCTTATGGAGAGGGATCGATCCTGAAGCTTTCTTT.